The clone carrying this T cell receptor (beta chain) appeared once. The data belong to a study of blood T cell repertoires in COVID-19. About the research overall: Sites in the United States, Italy and Spain provided acute and convalescent COVID-19 samples. PBMCs, B-cell-depleted T cells, or T cells were the source of the cDNA or gDNA that made up the material.

The CDR3 contains 15 residues. Germline CDR1 is LGHNA and CDR2 is YSLEER. V was clipped by 0 bases and J by 6 bases; unmatched bases: 3. Original processing methods: Amplifying reference gene primers gave estimates of nucleated cell counts. The data were produced by immunoSEQ multiplex PCR, yet TCRdb's version contains in-frame clones alone and is incomplete. Clone size and the V and J calls come from that table; the DNA yielded D and trimming. The repertoire includes some 250,000 clones, more than 75% of them detected once, and over 10% sits in the top ten. The chain carries TRBV4-3 and TRBJ1-4; 8 bases align to TRBD1. The clonotype originates from a woman aged 55-70 years with active or convalescent COVID-19. The sample comprised peripheral blood. The CDR3 loop is CASSQDQGAYEKLFF. In nucleotides, the CDR3 is TGCGCCAGCAGCCAAGACCAGGGGGCGTATGAAAAACTGTTTTTT.